The entry below gives a single T cell receptor (beta chain) sequence along with its context. Its antigen is unknown. This record comes from a study of identifying expanded T cells in peripheral blood. Regarding the study as a whole: Approximately two-week clone count variance significantly increased as total template count grew.

The germline gives CDR1 LGHNA, CDR2 YNFKEQ. The CDR3 sequence is 13 residues long. The V gene lost 0 bases and the J gene lost 8 bases, with 7 bases spanning the gap. Method: immunoSEQ multiplex PCR; TCRdb's copy keeps in-frame clones and lacks some. This table has roughly 78,000 clones, roughly 90% appearing once. The sequence came from a person aged 18 to 70 in good health. The J gene is TRBJ2-2, the V gene TRBV4-2; D call uncertain. The material sequenced was blood. This chain's CDR3 is CASSQDRLGELFF. CDR3 in DNA: TGTGCCAGCAGCCAAGATCGGTTAGGGGAGCTGTTTTTT.